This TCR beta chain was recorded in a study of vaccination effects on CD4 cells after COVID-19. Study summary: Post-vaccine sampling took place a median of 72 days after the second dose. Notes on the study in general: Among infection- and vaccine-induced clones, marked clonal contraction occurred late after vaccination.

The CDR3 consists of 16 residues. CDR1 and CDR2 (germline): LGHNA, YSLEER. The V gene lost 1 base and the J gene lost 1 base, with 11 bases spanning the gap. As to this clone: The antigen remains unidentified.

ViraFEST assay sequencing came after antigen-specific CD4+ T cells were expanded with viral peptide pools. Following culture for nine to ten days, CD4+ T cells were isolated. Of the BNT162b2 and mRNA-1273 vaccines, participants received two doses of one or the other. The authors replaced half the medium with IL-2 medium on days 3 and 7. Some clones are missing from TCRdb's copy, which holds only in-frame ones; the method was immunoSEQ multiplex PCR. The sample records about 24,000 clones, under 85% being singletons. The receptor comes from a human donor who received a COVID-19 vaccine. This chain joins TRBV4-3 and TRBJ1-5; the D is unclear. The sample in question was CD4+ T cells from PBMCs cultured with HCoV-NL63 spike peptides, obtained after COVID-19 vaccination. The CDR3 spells CASSQVRGVSNQPQHF. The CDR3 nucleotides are TGCGCCAGCAGCCAAGTCCGGGGTGTGAGCAATCAGCCCCAGCATTTT.